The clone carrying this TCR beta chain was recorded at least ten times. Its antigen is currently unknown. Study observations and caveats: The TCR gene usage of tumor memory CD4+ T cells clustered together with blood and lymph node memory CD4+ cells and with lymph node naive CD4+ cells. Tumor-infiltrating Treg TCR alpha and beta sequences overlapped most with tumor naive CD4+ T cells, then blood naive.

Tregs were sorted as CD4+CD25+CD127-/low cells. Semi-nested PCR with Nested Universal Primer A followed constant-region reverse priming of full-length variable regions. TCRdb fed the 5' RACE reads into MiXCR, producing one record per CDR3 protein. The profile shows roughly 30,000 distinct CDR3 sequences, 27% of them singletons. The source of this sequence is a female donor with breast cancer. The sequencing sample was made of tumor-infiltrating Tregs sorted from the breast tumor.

CDR3: CASSRPPPGRVETQYF. The CDR3 DNA reads TGCGCCAGCAGCCGCCCTCCCCCCGGGAGGGTGGAGACCCAGTACTTC. The rearrangement joins TRBV5-1 to TRBJ2-5; TRBD2 matches at 8 bases. The CDR3 sequence is 16 residues long. Germline-derived CDR1 and CDR2 are SGHRS and YFSETQ. Unmatched junction bases numbered 13, after V lost 4 bases and J lost 5 bases.